What follows is one T cell receptor (beta chain) and its context. What it recognizes is unknown. Amplification used 60 Vbeta primers and 13 Jbeta primers. Assay: immunoSEQ multiplex PCR; the TCRdb copy retains only in-frame clones and omits some. The repertoire holds about 140,000 clones, with over 60% as singletons. This sample is part of a study of cytomegalovirus exposure and HLA in healthy donors. Study-level background: HLA-typed donors contributed some 87 million unique TCRs, which were held in an early data release.

Whole-study findings and limits: In a later analysis, V- and J-gene trimming of beta chains associated with a DCLRE1C missense variant, replicated independently. TCR beta V segments were, for the most part, productive about 87% or about 30% of the time in an earlier analysis.

This CDR3 spans 15 amino acids. V trimming: 5 bases; J trimming: 9 bases; junction bases outside the gene matches: 10. Germline V gene data show CDR1 as SEHNR and CDR2 as FQNEAQ (reference sequence). Material: PBMCs. This TCR was recovered from a man between 35 and 55 years old in good health and CMV-seronegative. The chain employs TRBV7-9 and TRBJ2-5; 12 bases match TRBD2. This CDR3 is CASSPTSGGREAQYF. The DNA for the CDR3 is TGTGCCAGCAGCCCTACTAGCGGGGGGCGGGAGGCCCAGTACTTC.